This T cell receptor beta chain was found in a study of cytotoxic CD8 clonotypes in ibrutinib-treated CLL. About the research overall: Across the patients, approximately 12 were relapsed/refractory, approximately 15 treatment-naive and 17 to 18 IGHV unmutated.

TCRdb's table, derived via immunoSEQ multiplex PCR, lists solely in-frame clones and lacks some. The data contain roughly 190,000 clones, approximately 68% of them seen just once; the ten biggest clones take up roughly 12%. The authors obtained roughly 2 micrograms of genomic DNA from cryopreserved PBMCs for TCR beta libraries. Whole-study findings and limits: Researchers report that baseline clonality outpaced age-matched healthy donors and tracked circulating CD8+ T-cell counts. Clonotypes that were public were uncommon, and they contracted or stayed stable on treatment.

V gave up 4 bases and J gave up 5 bases, with 15 bases separating them. The CDR3 totals 15 residues. Per the germline V gene, CDR1 is SGHNT and CDR2 is YENEEA. Turning to this clone: Its antigen is undetermined.

This receptor was obtained from a human donor with chronic lymphocytic leukemia. This chain connects TRBV11-3 to TRBJ2-1, with a weak D call TRBD2 (6 bases). The material was PBMCs, obtained after 24 months of ibrutinib treatment. The CDR3: CASSSGFGGNNEQFF. In DNA form, the CDR3 reads TGTGCCAGCAGCTCGGGCTTTGGCGGGAACAATGAGCAGTTCTTC.